This T cell receptor (beta chain) was recorded in a study of T cell repertoires in cytomegalovirus infection. About the study: CMV infection and matching HLA type were both indicated by public TCR beta signatures.

In the case of this clonotype: Its antigen is unknown.

MiXCR, run by TCRdb on the reads, gives a single entry per CDR3 protein. Among roughly 730,000 distinct CDR3 sequences listed, around 32% were seen once. Per germline, CDR1 DFQATT and CDR2 SNEGSKA (reference sequence). V gave up 4 bases and J gave up 0 bases, with 8 bases separating them. The CDR3 length is 13 residues. This specimen consisted of cultured PBMCs, obtained from culture after CMV antigen stimulation. V usage is TRBV20-1 and J usage is TRBJ2-3; D is ambiguous. The TCR was taken from a human donor in good health (CMV status not recorded). Some clones in this sample may be carry-over from other donors' samples. CDR3 bases: TGCAGTGCTAAGGAAGCTAGCACAGATACGCAGTATTTT. This sequence encodes CSAKEASTDTQYF.